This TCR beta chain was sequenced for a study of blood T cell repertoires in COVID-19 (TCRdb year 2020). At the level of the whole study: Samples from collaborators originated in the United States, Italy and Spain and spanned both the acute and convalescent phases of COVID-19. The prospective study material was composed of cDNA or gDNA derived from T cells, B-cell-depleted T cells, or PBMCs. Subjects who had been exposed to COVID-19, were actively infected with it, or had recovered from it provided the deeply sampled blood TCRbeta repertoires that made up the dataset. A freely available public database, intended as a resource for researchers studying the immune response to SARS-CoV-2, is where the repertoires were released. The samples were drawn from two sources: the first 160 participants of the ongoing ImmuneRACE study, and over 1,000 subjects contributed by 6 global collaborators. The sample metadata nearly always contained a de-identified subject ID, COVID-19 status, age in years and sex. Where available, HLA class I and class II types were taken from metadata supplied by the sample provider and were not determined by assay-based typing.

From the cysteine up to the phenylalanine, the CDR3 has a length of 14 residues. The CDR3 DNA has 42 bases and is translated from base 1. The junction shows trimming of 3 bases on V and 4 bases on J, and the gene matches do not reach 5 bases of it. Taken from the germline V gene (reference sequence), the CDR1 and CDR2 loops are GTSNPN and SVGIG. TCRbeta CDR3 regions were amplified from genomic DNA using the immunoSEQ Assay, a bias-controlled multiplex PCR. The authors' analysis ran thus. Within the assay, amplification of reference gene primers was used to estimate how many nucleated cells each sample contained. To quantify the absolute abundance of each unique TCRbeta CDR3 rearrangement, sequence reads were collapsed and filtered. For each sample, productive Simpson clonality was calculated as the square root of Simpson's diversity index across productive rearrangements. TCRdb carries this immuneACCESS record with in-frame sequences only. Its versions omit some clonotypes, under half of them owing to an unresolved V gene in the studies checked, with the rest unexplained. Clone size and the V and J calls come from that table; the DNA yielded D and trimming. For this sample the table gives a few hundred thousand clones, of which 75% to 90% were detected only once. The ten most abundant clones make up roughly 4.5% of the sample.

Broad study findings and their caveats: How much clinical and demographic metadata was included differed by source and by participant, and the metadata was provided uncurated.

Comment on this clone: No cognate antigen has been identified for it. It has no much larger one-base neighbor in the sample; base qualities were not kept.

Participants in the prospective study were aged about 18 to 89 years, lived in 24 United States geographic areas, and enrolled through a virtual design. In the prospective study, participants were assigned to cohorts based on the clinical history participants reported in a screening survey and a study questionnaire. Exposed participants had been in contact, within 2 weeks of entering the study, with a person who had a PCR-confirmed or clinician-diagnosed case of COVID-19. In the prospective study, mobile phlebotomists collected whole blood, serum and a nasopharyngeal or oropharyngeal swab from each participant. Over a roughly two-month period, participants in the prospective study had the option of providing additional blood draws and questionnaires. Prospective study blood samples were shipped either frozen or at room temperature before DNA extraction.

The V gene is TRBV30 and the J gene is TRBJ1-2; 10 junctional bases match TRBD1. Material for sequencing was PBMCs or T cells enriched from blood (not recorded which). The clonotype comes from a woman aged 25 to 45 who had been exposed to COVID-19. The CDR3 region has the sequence CAWSWDRGGYGYTF. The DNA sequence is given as TGTGCCTGGAGCTGGGACAGGGGTGGCTATGGCTACACCTTC.